This T cell receptor beta chain was captured by sequencing in a study of T cell responses to AZD1222 COVID-19 vaccine. Here immunoSEQ multiplex PCR was the method, and the copy in TCRdb shows in-frame clones only, minus some. The sample carries more than 85,000 clones, 94% recorded once. The sequence derives from an adult who received the AZD1222 COVID-19 vaccine. Sequenced material: peripheral blood, taken 28 days after the second AZD1222 dose.

CDR3 coding DNA: TGTGCCAGCAGTCGACTGGGGGGTCAGCCCCAGCATTTT. Its translation: CASSRLGGQPQHF. The V and J genes are TRBV6-5 and TRBJ1-5; maybe TRBD1 (5 bases). Trimming took 5 bases from V and 6 from J, leaving 11 bases between them. CDR1 is MNHEY and CDR2 is SVGAGI in the germline V gene. This CDR3 comprises 13 residues.